Below, 23 T cell receptor beta chains from the same sample are listed, as sequenced in a study of CD8+ T cells in alopecia areata. It was cDNA, reverse transcribed from extracted RNA, that served as the sequencing template. Sequencing used immunoSEQ multiplex PCR; TCRdb keeps in-frame clones, though not all of them. The sample has over 200,000 clones, 50% to 60% seen once. Sequencing was performed on CD4+ T cells sorted from blood, taken at week 0. All receptors derive from a human donor with alopecia areata.

The chain joins TRBV30 to TRBJ1-4; the D is unclear. In germline, CDR1 is GTSNPN, CDR2 SVGIG (reference sequence). The CDR3 consists of 11 residues. Trimming shortened V by 5 bases and J by 8 bases, and 9 bases separated the two germline ends. CDR3 nucleotides: TGTGCCTGGGGTTCACGGGAAAAACTGTTTTTT. Protein product: CAWGSREKLFF.

Here the CDR3 DNA reads TGCGCCAGCAGCTTGGCCACAGGAAGCTCCTACGAGCAGTACTTC. It is translated as CASSLATGSSYEQYF. This chain uses TRBV5-1 with TRBJ2-7, with a possible D match to TRBD1 (5 bases). The CDR3 has 15 amino acids. Trimming removed 0 bases at V and 0 bases at J, with 10 bases between. CDR1 and CDR2 (germline): SGHRS, YFSETQ.

In this sample, this clone turned up a few times. The chain uses TRBV29-1 and TRBJ2-1, with no clear D. CDR1 and CDR2 (germline): SQVTM, ANQGSEA. The CDR3 totals 10 residues. Trimming removed 7 bases from V and 5 bases from J, with 6 bases in between. The chain's CDR3 is CSGSDNEQFF. As DNA, the CDR3 is TGCAGCGGGTCCGACAATGAGCAGTTCTTC.

This clone was seen a handful of times. This rearrangement joins TRBV7-8 to TRBJ1-2; D remains unclear. There are 13 residues in the CDR3. The V end lost 5 bases, the J end lost 11 bases, and 18 bases lay between the germline ends. The germline V gene encodes CDR1 SGHVS and CDR2 FQNEAQ. CDR3 residues: CASSPTRATGYTF. Written as DNA, the CDR3 is TGTGCCAGCAGCCCTACTAGGGCCACGGGTTACACCTTC. Full variable domain (outside the CDR3, taken from reference TRBV7-8 and TRBJ1-2): GAGVSQSPRYKVAKRGQDVALRCDPISGHVSLFWYQQALGQGPEFLTYFQNEAQLDKSGLPSDRFFAERPEGSVSTLKIQRTQQEDSAVYLCASSPTRATGYTFGSGTRLTVV.

This clone was detected a few times. The chain combines TRBV7-9 with TRBJ2-1; TRBD1 matches at 10 bases. Per the germline V gene, CDR1 is SEHNR and CDR2 is FQNEAQ (reference sequence). J gave up 2 bases and V 3 bases, and 4 bases lay outside the gene matches. This CDR3 comprises 16 residues. In DNA, the CDR3 is TGTGCCAGCAGCTTCTCTGACAGGGGGCCCTACAATGAGCAGTTCTTC. It specifies CASSFSDRGPYNEQFF.

V gene TRBV25-1 combines with J gene TRBJ2-3; D gene unclear. The CDR3 consists of 10 residues. Looked up from germline, CDR1 is MGHDK and CDR2 is SYGVNS. Trimming left V 7 bases short and J 6 bases short, with 5 bases between. The CDR3 region is CASNRDTQYF. CDR3 in DNA: TGTGCCAGCAATAGGGATACGCAGTATTTT.

The CDR3 loop reads CATAVGDTPGEKLFF. The CDR3 DNA follows: TGTGCCACCGCGGTCGGTGACACGCCTGGTGAAAAACTGTTTTTT. The chain recombines TRBV15 with TRBJ1-4; D is uncertain. The CDR3 sequence is 15 residues long. From germline, CDR1 is LNHNV and CDR2 YYDKDF (reference sequence). The V end lost 8 bases, the J end lost 7 bases, and 20 bases lay between the germline ends.

This clone was seen a handful of times. This chain joins TRBV5-8 and TRBJ2-7; the D gene is possibly TRBD2 (6 bases). Germline CDR1 and CDR2: SGHTS and YDEGEE. The CDR3 consists of 15 residues. The V and J ends lost 0 bases and 6 bases respectively, with 16 bases between them. CDR3 loop: CASSLAFGGSVEQYF. The CDR3 nucleotides are TGTGCCAGCAGCTTGGCCTTCGGGGGATCAGTCGAGCAGTACTTC.

This clone came up a few times. The V call is TRBV25-1, the J call TRBJ2-3, with TRBD1 identical over 10 bases. The trim removed 4 bases at V and 4 bases at J, leaving 8 bases unmatched. The germline V gene has CDR1 MGHDK and CDR2 SYGVNS. The CDR3 runs to 16 residues. Here the CDR3 DNA reads TGTGCCAGCAGTGGCCTGACAGGGGGCCGGGCAGATACGCAGTATTTT. Protein sequence: CASSGLTGGRADTQYF.

The chain joins TRBV4-1 to TRBJ2-7; 9 bases match TRBD1. The trim removed 1 base at V and 6 bases at J, leaving 4 bases unmatched. From germline, CDR1 is MGHRA and CDR2 YSYEKL. The CDR3 runs 14 residues. The CDR3 DNA reads as TGCGCCAGCAGCCAAGGGGGGACAGGGCGCGAGCAGTACTTC. This codes for CASSQGGTGREQYF.

Concerning this clone: An end of the junction differs from the germline gene, which may be a read error. The sample contains more than one DNA sequence encoding this CDR3. The chain couples TRBV30 to TRBJ2-2; possible D gene TRBD2, 5 bases. Germline V gives CDR1 GTSNPN, CDR2 SVGIG (reference sequence). The CDR3 has 12 amino acids. For the CDR3, the DNA is TGTGCCTGGAAGTGGGTCACCGGGGAGCTGTTTTTC. Amino acid sequence: CAWKWVTGELFF.

This clone occurred a few times. The V gene is TRBV10-3, the J gene TRBJ1-5; no reliable D call. CDR1 is ENHRY and CDR2 is SYGVKD in the germline V gene. The CDR3 totals 13 residues. Trimming stripped 8 bases from V and 3 bases from J, with 11 bases between. The CDR3 here is CAIGSGDNQPQHF. The CDR3 DNA reads as TGTGCCATCGGGTCGGGAGACAATCAGCCCCAGCATTTT.

This rearrangement joins TRBV7-2 to TRBJ2-1; D may be TRBD2 (5 bases). The CDR3 extends over 14 amino acids. The V gene's germline CDR1 is SGHTA and CDR2 FQGNSA. Trimming cost V 5 bases and J 9 bases, with 17 bases left between them. CDR3 sequence reads: CASSVPRRGAEQFF. DNA for the CDR3: TGTGCCAGCAGCGTTCCCCGTCGGGGAGCTGAGCAGTTCTTC.

The chain carries TRBV11-2 and TRBJ2-2; either TRBD1 or TRBD2 may supply D (5 bases each). The CDR3 has 17 amino acids. V shed 1 base and J shed 0 bases, with 12 bases lying between them. Germline V gives CDR1 SGHAT, CDR2 FQNNGV. CDR3 nucleotides: TGTGCCAGCAGCTTAGTCACCGGGGCCGCGAACACCGGGGAGCTGTTTTTT. It specifies CASSLVTGAANTGELFF.

This clone was counted once. This sequence joins TRBV2 and TRBJ2-1; 9 bases are shared with TRBD2. Germline V CDR1 and CDR2: SNHLY, FYNNEI. V dropped 5 bases and J dropped 1; count of bases not matched to a gene: 6. The CDR3 has 16 amino acids. The CDR3 region is CASSLTTSGSYNEQFF. The CDR3, as DNA: TGTGCCAGCAGTCTCACGACTAGCGGATCCTACAATGAGCAGTTCTTC.

This clone was counted only a few times. The chain links TRBV6-5 to TRBJ1-1, with D uncertain. CDR1 and CDR2 from the germline V gene are MNHEY and SVGAGI. Trimming took off 2 bases at V and 6 bases at J, with 13 bases between the two ends. CDR3 length equals 14 residues. Here the CDR3 reads CASSYGRLYPEAFF. The CDR3, as DNA: TGTGCCAGCAGTTACGGACGGCTCTACCCTGAAGCTTTCTTT.

This clone was detected only a few times. The chain has TRBV29-1 and TRBJ2-1, with 7 bases identical to TRBD2. The CDR3 length is 16 residues. Trimming at V came to 7 bases and at J to 6 bases, leaving 18 bases not matched to a gene. The V gene's germline CDR1 is SQVTM and CDR2 ANQGSEA. CDR3 bases: TGCAGCGGGGGGAGGGCGGACCTGCCTCTTGGCAATGAGCAGTTCTTC. This sequence encodes CSGGRADLPLGNEQFF.

The chain carries TRBV4-2 and TRBJ2-6; D not resolved. With 4 bases removed from V and 3 bases from J, the gap between germline ends came to 10 bases. The CDR3 runs to 15 residues. Germline CDR1 reads LGHNA; CDR2 reads YNFKEQ. CDR3 bases: TGTGCCAGCAGCCCAGACCATGTTGGGGCCAACGTCCTGACTTTC. Protein: CASSPDHVGANVLTF.

The CDR3 region has the DNA TGTGCCTGCGAGACAGGGTCGAAGACTGAAGCTTTCTTT. This encodes CACETGSKTEAFF. The chain links TRBV30 to TRBJ1-1, with 7 bases fitting TRBD1. The V segment lost 6 bases and the J segment 5 bases; nucleotides outside the gene matches: 9. Germline CDR1 reads GTSNPN; CDR2 reads SVGIG (reference sequence). This CDR3 has 13 amino acids.

Concerning this clone: This sample also contains other DNA sequences that code for the same CDR3. The DNA of the CDR3 is TGCAGCGCAGGGGGAGATACGCAGTATTTT. As protein: CSAGGDTQYF. This sequence joins TRBV29-1 and TRBJ2-3, with TRBD1 matching 7 bases. Germline values: CDR1 SQVTM, CDR2 ANQGSEA. The CDR3 loop spans 10 amino acids. V shed 7 bases and J 5 bases; nucleotides not matched to a gene: 0.

The CDR3 is CSVGVAGNGYTF. For the CDR3, the DNA is TGCAGCGTTGGAGTGGCCGGGAATGGCTACACCTTC. This chain uses TRBV29-1 with TRBJ1-2; no firm D call. The CDR3 is 12 residues long. The germline V and J ends were trimmed by 4 bases and 6 bases, with 12 bases remaining between them. CDR1 and CDR2 from the germline V gene are SQVTM and ANQGSEA.

This chain uses TRBV6-5 with TRBJ2-7; 11 bases fit TRBD2. Germline V CDR1 and CDR2: MNHEY, SVGAGI. The V gene end was trimmed by 0 bases and the J gene end by 4 bases; junction bases not matched to a gene: 5. This CDR3 has 16 residues. CDR3 bases: TGTGCCAGCAGTTACTCGGGACTAGCGGCGCTTTACGAGCAGTACTTC. It is translated as CASSYSGLAALYEQYF.

CDR3 in amino acids: CASTWREDMEQYF. The CDR3 bases are TGTGCCAGCACGTGGCGGGAGGATATGGAGCAGTACTTC. The V gene is TRBV2, the J gene TRBJ2-7, with 8 bases lining up with TRBD2. In germline, CDR1 is SNHLY, CDR2 FYNNEI. V lost 7 bases and J lost 7; bases outside the gene matches: 9. CDR3 size: 13 residues.